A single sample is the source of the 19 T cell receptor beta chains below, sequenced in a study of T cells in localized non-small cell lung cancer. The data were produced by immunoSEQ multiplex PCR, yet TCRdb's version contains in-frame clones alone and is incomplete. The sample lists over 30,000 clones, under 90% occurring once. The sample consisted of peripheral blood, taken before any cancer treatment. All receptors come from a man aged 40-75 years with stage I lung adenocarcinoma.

The CDR3 reads CASSQGEGRVNTEAFF. CDR3 nucleotide sequence: TGCGCCAGCAGCCAAGGAGAGGGGAGGGTGAACACTGAAGCTTTCTTT. The chain has TRBV4-1 and TRBJ1-1, with D tentatively TRBD1 (5 bases). This CDR3 region has 16 residues. The germline gives CDR1 MGHRA, CDR2 YSYEKL. V was pared by 1 base and J by 0 bases, with 12 bases between.

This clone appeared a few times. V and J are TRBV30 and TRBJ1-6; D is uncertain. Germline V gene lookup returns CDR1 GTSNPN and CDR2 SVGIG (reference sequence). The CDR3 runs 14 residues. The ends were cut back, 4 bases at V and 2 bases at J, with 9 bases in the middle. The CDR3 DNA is TGTGCCTGGATATCGGGGACCTATAATTCACCCCTCCACTTT. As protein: CAWISGTYNSPLHF.

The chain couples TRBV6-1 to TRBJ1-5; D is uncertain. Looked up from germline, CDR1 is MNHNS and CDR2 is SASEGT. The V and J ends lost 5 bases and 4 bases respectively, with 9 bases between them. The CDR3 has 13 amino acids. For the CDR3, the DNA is TGTGCCAGCAGTCACAGAGGTAATCAGCCCCAGCATTTT. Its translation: CASSHRGNQPQHF.

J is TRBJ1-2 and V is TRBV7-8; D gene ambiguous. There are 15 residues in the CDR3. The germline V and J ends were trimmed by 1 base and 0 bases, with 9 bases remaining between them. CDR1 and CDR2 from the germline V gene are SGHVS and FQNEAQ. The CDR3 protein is CASSLGASSNYGYTF. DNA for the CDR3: TGTGCCAGCAGCTTAGGGGCCAGCTCTAACTATGGCTACACCTTC.

The CDR3 DNA follows: TGTGCCAGCAGCCAAAGAATGTTCGGGACCCACCTTCCCGGGGGAGAGACCCAGTACTTC. This sequence encodes CASSQRMFGTHLPGGETQYF. This chain joins TRBV14 and TRBJ2-5; TRBD2 is a possible D gene (6 bases). The germline V gene has CDR1 SGHDN and CDR2 FVKESK. The CDR3 has 20 residues. Trimming cost V 2 bases and J 4 bases, with 29 bases left between them.

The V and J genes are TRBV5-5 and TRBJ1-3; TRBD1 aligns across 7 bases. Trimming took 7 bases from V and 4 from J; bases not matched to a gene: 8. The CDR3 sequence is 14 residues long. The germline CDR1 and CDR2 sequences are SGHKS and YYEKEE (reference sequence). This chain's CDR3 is CASQTGAQGNTIYF. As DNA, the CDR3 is TGTGCCAGCCAAACAGGGGCGCAGGGAAACACCATATATTTT. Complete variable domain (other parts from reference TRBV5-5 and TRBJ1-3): DAGVTQSPTHLIKTRGQQVTLRCSPISGHKSVSWYQQVLGQGPQFIFQYYEKEERGRGNFPDRFSARQFPNYSSELNVNALLLGDSALYLCASQTGAQGNTIYFGEGSWLTVV.

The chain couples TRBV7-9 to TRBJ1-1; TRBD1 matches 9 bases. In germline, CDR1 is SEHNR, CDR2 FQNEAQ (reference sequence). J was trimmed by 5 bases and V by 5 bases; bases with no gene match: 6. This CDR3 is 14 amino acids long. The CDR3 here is CASSLTGGRTEAFF. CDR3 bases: TGTGCCAGCAGCCTCACAGGGGGCAGGACTGAAGCTTTCTTT. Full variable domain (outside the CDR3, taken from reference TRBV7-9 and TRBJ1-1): DTGVSQNPRHKITKRGQNVTFRCDPISEHNRLYWYRQTLGQGPEFLTYFQNEAQLEKSRLLSDRFSAERPKGSFSTLEIQRTEQGDSAMYLCASSLTGGRTEAFFGQGTRLTVV.

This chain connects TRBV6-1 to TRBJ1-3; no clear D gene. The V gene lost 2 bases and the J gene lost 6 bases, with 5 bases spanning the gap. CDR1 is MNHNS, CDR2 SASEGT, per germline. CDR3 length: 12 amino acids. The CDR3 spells CASSEWANTIYF. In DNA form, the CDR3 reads TGTGCCAGCAGTGAATGGGCAAACACCATATATTTT.

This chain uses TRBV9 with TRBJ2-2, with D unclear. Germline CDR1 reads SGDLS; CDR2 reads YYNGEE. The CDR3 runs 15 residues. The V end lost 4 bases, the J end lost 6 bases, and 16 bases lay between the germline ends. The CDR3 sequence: CASSIWSGASGELFF. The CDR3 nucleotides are TGTGCCAGCAGCATCTGGTCGGGCGCGTCCGGGGAGCTGTTTTTT. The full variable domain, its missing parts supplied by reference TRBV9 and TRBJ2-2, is DSGVTQTPKHLITATGQRVTLRCSPRSGDLSVYWYQQSLDQGLQFLIQYYNGEERAKGNILERFSAQQFPDLHSELNLSSLELGDSALYFCASSIWSGASGELFFGEGSRLTVL.

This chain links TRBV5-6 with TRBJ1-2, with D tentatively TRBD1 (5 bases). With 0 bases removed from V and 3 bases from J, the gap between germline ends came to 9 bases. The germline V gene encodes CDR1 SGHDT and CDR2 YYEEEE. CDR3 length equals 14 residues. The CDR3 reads CASSLEGEDYGYTF. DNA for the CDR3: TGTGCCAGCAGCTTGGAAGGGGAGGACTATGGCTACACCTTC.

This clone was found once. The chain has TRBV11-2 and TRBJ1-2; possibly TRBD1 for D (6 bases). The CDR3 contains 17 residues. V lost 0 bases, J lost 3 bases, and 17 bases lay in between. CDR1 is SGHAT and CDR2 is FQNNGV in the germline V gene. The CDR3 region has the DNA TGTGCCAGCAGCTTAGAAATAGGCGCGACAGGCTACTATGGCTACACCTTC. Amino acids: CASSLEIGATGYYGYTF.

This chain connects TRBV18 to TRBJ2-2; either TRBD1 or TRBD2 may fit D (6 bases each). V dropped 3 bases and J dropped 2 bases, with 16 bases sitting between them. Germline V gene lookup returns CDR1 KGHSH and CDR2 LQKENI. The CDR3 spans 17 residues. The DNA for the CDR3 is TGTGCCAGCTCACCGTTGGGAGGACAGATAAACACCGGGGAGCTGTTTTTT. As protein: CASSPLGGQINTGELFF.

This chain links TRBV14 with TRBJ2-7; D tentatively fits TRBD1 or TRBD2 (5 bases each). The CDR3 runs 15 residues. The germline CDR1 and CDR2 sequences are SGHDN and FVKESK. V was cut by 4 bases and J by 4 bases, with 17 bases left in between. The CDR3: CASSPGTILFYEQYF. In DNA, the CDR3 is TGTGCCAGCAGCCCAGGGACGATTCTCTTTTACGAGCAGTACTTC.

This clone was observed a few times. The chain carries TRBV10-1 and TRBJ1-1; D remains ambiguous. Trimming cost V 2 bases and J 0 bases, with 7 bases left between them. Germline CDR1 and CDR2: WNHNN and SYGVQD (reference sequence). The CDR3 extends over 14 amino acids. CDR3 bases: TGCGCCAGCAGTGAGAGGGATTTGAACACTGAAGCTTTCTTT. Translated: CASSERDLNTEAFF.

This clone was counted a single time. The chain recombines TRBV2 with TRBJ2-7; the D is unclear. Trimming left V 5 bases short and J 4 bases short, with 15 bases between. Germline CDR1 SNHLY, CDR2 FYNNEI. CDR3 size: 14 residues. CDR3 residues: CASSFNMEFYEQYF. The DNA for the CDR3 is TGTGCCAGCAGTTTTAACATGGAGTTTTACGAGCAGTACTTC.

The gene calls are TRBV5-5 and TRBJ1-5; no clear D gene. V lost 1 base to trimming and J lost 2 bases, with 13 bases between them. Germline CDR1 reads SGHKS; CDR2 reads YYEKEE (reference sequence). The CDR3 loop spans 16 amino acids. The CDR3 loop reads CASSLLAGVGNQPQHF. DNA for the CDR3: TGTGCCAGCAGCTTGTTAGCCGGGGTTGGCAATCAGCCCCAGCATTTT. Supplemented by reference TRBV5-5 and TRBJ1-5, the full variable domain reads DAGVTQSPTHLIKTRGQQVTLRCSPISGHKSVSWYQQVLGQGPQFIFQYYEKEERGRGNFPDRFSARQFPNYSSELNVNALLLGDSALYLCASSLLAGVGNQPQHFGDGTRLSIL.

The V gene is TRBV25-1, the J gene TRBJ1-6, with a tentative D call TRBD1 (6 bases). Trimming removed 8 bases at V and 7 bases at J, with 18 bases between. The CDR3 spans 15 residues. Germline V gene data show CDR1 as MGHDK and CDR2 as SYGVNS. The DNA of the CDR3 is TGTGCCAGCTGCGCCGGGGGGACAACGAATTCACCCCTCCACTTT. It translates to CASCAGGTTNSPLHF.

CDR3 residues: CASSDFGAGGPQHF. The CDR3 bases are TGTGCCAGCAGTGACTTTGGGGCCGGCGGGCCCCAGCATTTT. This chain joins TRBV6-1 and TRBJ1-5, with D possibly matching TRBD1 (5 bases). The ends were cut back, 3 bases at V and 9 bases at J, with 15 bases in the middle. Germline CDR1 reads MNHNS; CDR2 reads SASEGT. The CDR3 runs to 14 residues.

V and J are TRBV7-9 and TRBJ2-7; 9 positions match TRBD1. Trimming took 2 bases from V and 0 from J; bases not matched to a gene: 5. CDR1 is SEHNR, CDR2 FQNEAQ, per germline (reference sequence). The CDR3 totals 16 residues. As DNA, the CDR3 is TGTGCCAGCAGCTTATGGGTGGGACAGGGCTCCTACGAGCAGTACTTC. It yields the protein CASSLWVGQGSYEQYF.